Following are 21 T cell receptor beta chains from one sample sequenced in a study of blood T cell repertoires in COVID-19. Method: immunoSEQ multiplex PCR; TCRdb's copy keeps in-frame clones and lacks some. The sample gives about 38,000 clones, 80% to 90% of which show up once; around 1.6% is in the top ten. The sample taken for sequencing was peripheral blood. These TCRs come from a man in his 60s with COVID-19, enrolled during active disease.

This clone was seen just once. The chain links TRBV6-2 or TRBV6-3 to TRBJ2-5; D is perhaps TRBD1 (5 bases). Trimming took off 1 base at V and 0 bases at J, with 9 bases between the two ends. The germline gives CDR1 MNHEY, CDR2 SVGEGT. The CDR3 totals 15 residues. Here the CDR3 DNA reads TGTGCCAGCAGTTACTTAAGACAGAACCAAGAGACCCAGTACTTC. It is translated as CASSYLRQNQETQYF.

The V call is TRBV5-1, the J call TRBJ1-5; weak D call: TRBD1 (6 bases). Trimming took off 4 bases at V and 6 bases at J, with 14 bases between the two ends. This CDR3 region has 14 residues. Germline V lookup: CDR1 SGHRS, CDR2 YFSETQ. The CDR3 spells CASSPGQRGQPQHF. The CDR3 DNA is TGCGCCAGCAGCCCCGGACAGAGGGGTCAGCCCCAGCATTTT.

The sample holds a few counts of this clone. This rearrangement joins TRBV6-5 to TRBJ2-7; D is possibly TRBD1 (6 bases). The CDR3 spans 13 residues. The V gene lost 5 bases and the J gene lost 3 bases, with 11 bases spanning the gap. The V gene's germline CDR1 is MNHEY and CDR2 SVGAGI. The CDR3 is CASSTQDSYEQYF. The CDR3 nucleotides read TGTGCCAGCAGTACTCAGGACAGCTACGAGCAGTACTTC.

The gene calls are TRBV27 and TRBJ1-1; 7 nucleotides align to TRBD1. CDR1 and CDR2 (germline): MNHEY, SMNVEV (reference sequence). The V segment lost 6 bases and the J segment 4 bases; nucleotides outside the gene matches: 8. This CDR3 is 14 amino acids long. DNA of the CDR3: TGTGCCAGCAGGGTACAGGGGTCGCGCACTGAAGCTTTCTTT. Translation: CASRVQGSRTEAFF.

The chain recombines TRBV27 with TRBJ1-5, with TRBD1 identical over 9 bases. There are 16 residues in the CDR3. With V trimmed by 8 bases and J by 3 bases, 11 bases remained unmatched. Germline V gene lookup returns CDR1 MNHEY and CDR2 SMNVEV (reference sequence). CDR3 DNA sequence: TGTGCCAGCCGTAAGAGTGACAGGGGGTACAATCAGCCCCAGCATTTT. This codes for CASRKSDRGYNQPQHF.

This clone was observed once. The chain links TRBV27 to TRBJ1-2; TRBD1 matches 7 bases. Germline V CDR1 and CDR2: MNHEY, SMNVEV (reference sequence). V dropped 5 bases and J dropped 2; count of bases not matched to a gene: 8. The CDR3 sequence is 15 residues long. The CDR3 spells CASSAGTDLNYGYTF. The CDR3 region has the DNA TGTGCCAGCAGTGCGGGGACAGACCTCAACTATGGCTACACCTTC.

The V call is TRBV6-5, the J call TRBJ1-5; D gene uncertain. Germline V lookup: CDR1 MNHEY, CDR2 SVGAGI. This CDR3 comprises 14 residues. The germline V and J ends were trimmed by 7 bases and 7 bases, with 17 bases remaining between them. The CDR3 DNA reads as TGTGCCAGCAAATCGGGAGGGTCGGGGCAGCCCCAGCATTTT. This codes for CASKSGGSGQPQHF.

V is TRBV5-1 and J is TRBJ1-2; D unresolved. The CDR3 consists of 14 residues. The germline gives CDR1 SGHRS, CDR2 YFSETQ. Trimming took 0 bases from V and 8 from J, leaving 14 bases between them. Written as DNA, the CDR3 is TGCGCCAGCAGCTTGGAGCCTCAGACCGGGGGCTACACCTTC. This encodes CASSLEPQTGGYTF.

V usage is TRBV10-3 and J usage is TRBJ1-1, with D unclear. Deletions cut 0 bases from V and 7 bases from J, with 6 bases between. This CDR3 region has 12 residues. Germline V gives CDR1 ENHRY, CDR2 SYGVKD. DNA of the CDR3: TGTGCCATCAGTGAGTCCCAGGATGAAGCTTTCTTT. Translating gives CAISESQDEAFF.

The DNA for the CDR3 is TGTGCCAGCAGTTACTCCAGGGGGATCAACGAGCAGTACTTC. Its protein product is CASSYSRGINEQYF. The genes are TRBV6-5 and TRBJ2-7; TRBD1 aligns across 7 bases. Germline V CDR1 and CDR2: MNHEY, SVGAGI. Trimming took 0 bases from V and 5 from J; bases not matched to a gene: 4. CDR3 length: 14 residues.

V gene TRBV7-2 combines with J gene TRBJ1-2, with 10 bases aligning to TRBD1. Germline V lookup: CDR1 SGHTA, CDR2 FQGNSA. V shed 0 bases, J shed 4 bases, and the junction held 11 bases outside the gene matches. The CDR3 extends over 18 amino acids. The CDR3 region is CASSLAGTGAGETYGYTF. The CDR3 DNA follows: TGTGCCAGCAGCTTAGCAGGGACAGGGGCGGGAGAGACCTATGGCTACACCTTC.

For the CDR3, the DNA is TGTGCCAGCAGTCCGAAAATCAGGGGCACCGGGGAGCTGTTTTTT. Translating it yields CASSPKIRGTGELFF. The V and J genes are TRBV6-5 and TRBJ2-2, with D perhaps matching TRBD1 (6 bases). Trimming took off 5 bases at V and 4 bases at J, with 14 bases between the two ends. CDR3 size: 15 residues. Germline V gives CDR1 MNHEY, CDR2 SVGAGI.

The genes are TRBV29-1 and TRBJ2-2; 7 positions match TRBD1. The CDR3 extends over 14 amino acids. CDR1 and CDR2 (germline): SQVTM, ANQGSEA. V gave up 7 bases and J gave up 0 bases; unmatched junction bases: 5. CDR3 nucleotides: TGCAGCGCCAGAGGACAGGCGAACACCGGGGAGCTGTTTTTT. Translation gives CSARGQANTGELFF.

The chain links TRBV28 to TRBJ1-5; 9 bases fit TRBD1. Trimming took 5 bases from V and 2 from J; bases not matched to a gene: 13. The CDR3 spans 18 residues. CDR1 and CDR2 from the germline V gene are MDHEN and SYDVKM. CDR3 sequence: CASSVTGGFPDGNQPQHF. CDR3 DNA: TGTGCCAGCAGTGTTACAGGGGGCTTCCCGGATGGCAATCAGCCCCAGCATTTT.

The V gene is TRBV27, the J gene TRBJ1-5; D unresolved. The CDR3 is made up of 16 amino acids. CDR1 is MNHEY, CDR2 SMNVEV, per germline (reference sequence). V lost 0 bases and J 5 bases, leaving 14 bases between the germline ends. CDR3 region: CASSLSPRGSYQPQHF. In DNA form, the CDR3 reads TGTGCCAGCAGTTTATCACCCCGGGGATCCTATCAGCCCCAGCATTTT.

The chain combines TRBV2 with TRBJ1-5; perhaps TRBD1 as D (6 bases). CDR3 length: 13 amino acids. Trimming pared 4 bases from V and 7 bases from J, leaving 11 bases between. From germline, CDR1 is SNHLY and CDR2 FYNNEI. This chain's CDR3 is CASSGWGPQPQHF. CDR3 sequence (DNA): TGTGCCAGCAGTGGCTGGGGGCCGCAGCCCCAGCATTTT.

The genes are TRBV28 and TRBJ1-5, with TRBD1 as a possible D gene (5 bases). The V gene's germline CDR1 is MDHEN and CDR2 SYDVKM. Trimming cost V 6 bases and J 2 bases, with 29 bases left between them. The CDR3 consists of 20 residues. The CDR3 DNA reads TGTGCCAGCAGAACCCTTACACGGGACTACCGGAGCGGAGGCAATCAGCCCCAGCATTTT. It is translated as CASRTLTRDYRSGGNQPQHF.

This rearrangement joins TRBV28 to TRBJ1-1; TRBD1 might be the D (5 bases). The V end was cut by 6 bases, the J end by 7 bases, with 12 bases between. From germline, CDR1 is MDHEN and CDR2 SYDVKM. This CDR3 comprises 12 residues. This CDR3 is CASSMTVGEAFF. DNA of the CDR3: TGTGCCAGCAGCATGACAGTGGGTGAAGCTTTCTTT.

This chain links TRBV21-1 with TRBJ1-5; the D call TRBD1 from the table was never checked on the DNA. TRBV21-1 is a pseudogene. CDR3 length: 17 amino acids. CDR3 in DNA: TGTGCCAGCAGCACACCAGGACGGACAGCAAGCAATCAGCCCCAGCATTTT. This encodes CASSTPGRTASNQPQHF.

The rearrangement links TRBV6-2 or TRBV6-3 to TRBJ2-5; the D gene is possibly TRBD1 (5 bases). Germline V lookup: CDR1 MNHEY, CDR2 SVGEGT. V gave up 0 bases and J gave up 5 bases, with 7 bases separating them. The CDR3 is 13 residues long. Here the CDR3 reads CASSYSQEETQYF. CDR3 bases: TGTGCCAGCAGTTACTCACAGGAGGAGACCCAGTACTTC.

V gene TRBV11-2 combines with J gene TRBJ1-1, with 7 bases identical to TRBD1. This CDR3 has 18 amino acids. Trimming removed 3 bases from V and 5 bases from J; junction bases left unmatched: 18. Per germline, CDR1 SGHAT and CDR2 FQNNGV. CDR3: CASSFRYSGTAMHTEAFF. For the CDR3, the DNA is TGTGCCAGCAGCTTTAGATACTCCGGGACAGCGATGCATACTGAAGCTTTCTTT.